The clone carrying this T cell receptor beta chain was detected only a few times. Its antigen remains unknown. Subsequent to roughly 9 days of culture, CD4+ T cells were isolated. The person had a PCR-confirmed SARS-CoV-2 infection during March to December 2020. Each participant received a vaccine that was either BNT162b2 or mRNA-1273, given as two doses. Method: immunoSEQ multiplex PCR; TCRdb's copy keeps in-frame clones and lacks some. The data contain around 50,000 clones, under 85% of them singletons. This entry belongs to a study of vaccination effects on CD4 cells after COVID-19. Study at large: Before sequencing, viral peptide pools were used by the ViraFEST assay to expand antigen-specific CD4+ T cells. Sampling of a few convalescent patients occurred early (day +14) and late post-vaccination. Sampling occurred a median 72 days post second dose, range 14 to 241. They grew roughly 2 million PBMC in each well, adding around 10 IU/ml IL-2 and around 9.6 ug/ml peptides.

The TCR originated in a human donor who had a prior SARS-CoV-2 infection. Source: CD4+ T cells from PBMCs cultured without peptide, taken after COVID-19 vaccination.

In DNA form, the CDR3 reads TGTGCCACCAGCAGCTGGACTAGGGGGGACAATGAGCAGTTCTTC. Translating gives CATSSWTRGDNEQFF. This sequence joins TRBV15 and TRBJ2-1, with D maybe TRBD2 (7 bases). Looked up from germline, CDR1 is LNHNV and CDR2 is YYDKDF (reference sequence). The CDR3 totals 15 residues. Between the trimmed V and J ends, which lost 3 bases and 5 bases, there was a span of 14 bases.